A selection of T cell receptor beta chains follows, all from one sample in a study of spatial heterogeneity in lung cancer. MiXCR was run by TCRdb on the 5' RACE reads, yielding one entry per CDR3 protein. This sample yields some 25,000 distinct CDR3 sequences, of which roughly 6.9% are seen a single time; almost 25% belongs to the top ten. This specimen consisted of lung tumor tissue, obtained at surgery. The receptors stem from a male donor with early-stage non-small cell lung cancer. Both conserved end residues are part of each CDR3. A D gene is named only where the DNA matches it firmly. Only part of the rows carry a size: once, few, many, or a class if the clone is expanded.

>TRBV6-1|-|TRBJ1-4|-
CASRQGRGSEKLFF
TGTGCCAGCAGGCAGGGTCGGGGAAGTGAAAAACTGTTTTTT
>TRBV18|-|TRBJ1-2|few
CASSPVQEYGYTF
TGTGCCAGCTCACCAGTTCAGGAATATGGCTACACCTTC
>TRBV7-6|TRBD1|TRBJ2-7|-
CASSPDRGSIYEQYF
TGTGCCAGCAGCCCGGACAGGGGATCGATCTACGAGCAGTACTTC
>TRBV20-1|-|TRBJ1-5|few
CSASSNRNQPQHF
TGCAGTGCTAGTAGTAACAGAAATCAGCCCCAGCATTTT
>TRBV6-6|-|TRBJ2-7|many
CASSYDGSYEQYF
TGTGCCAGCAGTTACGACGGTTCCTACGAGCAGTACTTC
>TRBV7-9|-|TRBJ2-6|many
CTGQSSGANVLTF
TGTACCGGACAGAGCTCTGGGGCCAACGTCCTGACTTTC
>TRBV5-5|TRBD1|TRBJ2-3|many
CASSFTGVTDTQYF
TGTGCCAGCAGCTTCACAGGGGTCACAGATACGCAGTATTTT
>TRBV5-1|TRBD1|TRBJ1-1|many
CASSLTSRGYTEAFF
TGCGCCAGCAGCTTGACGAGCAGGGGGTACACTGAAGCTTTCTTT
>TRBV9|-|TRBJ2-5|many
CASSAWSGAQETQYF
TGTGCCAGCAGCGCTTGGTCGGGGGCCCAAGAGACCCAGTACTTC
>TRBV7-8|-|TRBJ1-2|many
CASSLVGGRPFYGYTF
TGTGCCAGCAGCTTAGTTGGTGGCAGGCCCTTCTATGGCTACACCTTC
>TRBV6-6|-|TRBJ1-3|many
CASSALEGNTIYF
TGTGCCAGCAGCGCGTTGGAAGGAAACACCATATATTTT
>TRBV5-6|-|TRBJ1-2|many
CASSLGFNYGYTF
TGTGCCAGCAGCTTGGGGTTTAACTATGGCTACACCTTC
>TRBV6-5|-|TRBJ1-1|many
CASSYRGQFGTEAFF
TGTGCCAGCAGTTACCGGGGGCAGTTCGGCACTGAAGCTTTCTTT
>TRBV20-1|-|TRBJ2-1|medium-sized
CSPRQDEQFF
TGCAGTCCCCGCCAGGATGAGCAGTTCTTC
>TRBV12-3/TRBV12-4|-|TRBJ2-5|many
CASSLAHGQETQYF
TGTGCCAGCAGTTTAGCGCACGGTCAAGAGACCCAGTACTTC
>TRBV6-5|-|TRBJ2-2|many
CASRIPPSGELFF
TGTGCCAGCAGAATCCCCCCATCCGGGGAGCTGTTTTTT
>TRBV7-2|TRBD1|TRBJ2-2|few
CASSLIVGTGGYTGELFF
TGTGCCAGCAGCTTAATTGTGGGGACAGGGGGGTACACCGGGGAGCTGTTTTTT
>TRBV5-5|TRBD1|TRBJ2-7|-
CASSQRQGTSYEQYF
TGTGCCAGCAGCCAGCGACAGGGAACATCCTACGAGCAGTACTTC
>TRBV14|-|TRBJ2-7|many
CASSQYQGRDEQYF
TGTGCCAGCAGCCAATACCAGGGCCGGGACGAGCAGTACTTC
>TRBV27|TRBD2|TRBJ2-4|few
CASSLEGTSGGKTNIQYF
TGTGCCAGCAGTTTAGAGGGGACTAGCGGGGGGAAAACAAACATTCAGTACTTC
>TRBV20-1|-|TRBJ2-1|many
CSAEGSPLSYNEQFF
TGCAGTGCTGAGGGGAGTCCCCTCTCCTACAATGAGCAGTTCTTC
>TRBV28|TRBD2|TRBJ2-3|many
CASSLGGDGTDTQYF
TGTGCCAGCAGTTTGGGGGGGGACGGTACAGATACGCAGTATTTT
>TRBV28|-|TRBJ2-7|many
CASSPARGAFYEQYF
TGTGCCAGCAGTCCAGCCCGCGGGGCTTTCTACGAGCAGTACTTC
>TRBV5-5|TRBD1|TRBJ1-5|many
CASSLFFTGGNPQPQHF
TGTGCCAGCAGCCTCTTTTTCACAGGGGGGAACCCTCAGCCCCAGCATTTT
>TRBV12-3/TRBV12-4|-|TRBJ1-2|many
CASTRRGIENYGYTF
TGTGCCAGCACTCGCCGGGGTATTGAGAACTATGGCTACACCTTC
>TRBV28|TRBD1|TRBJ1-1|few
CASSQGTGMTEAFF
TGTGCCAGCAGTCAGGGGACAGGGATGACTGAAGCTTTCTTT
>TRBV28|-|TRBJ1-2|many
CASSVPGFGGYTF
TGTGCCAGCAGTGTCCCAGGATTCGGAGGCTACACCTTC
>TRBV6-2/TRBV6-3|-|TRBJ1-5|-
CASSYGGRGNQPQHF
TGTGCCAGCAGTTACGGGGGAAGGGGCAATCAGCCCCAGCATTTT
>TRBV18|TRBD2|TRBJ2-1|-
CASSPGLAGGRANEQFF
TGTGCCAGCTCCCCGGGACTAGCGGGGGGCCGGGCCAATGAGCAGTTCTTC
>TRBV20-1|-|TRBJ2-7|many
CSARDQTGTYEQYF
TGCAGTGCTAGAGATCAGACGGGAACCTACGAGCAGTACTTC
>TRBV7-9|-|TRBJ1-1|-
CASSSWDVTEAFF
TGTGCCAGCAGCTCCTGGGACGTAACTGAAGCTTTCTTT
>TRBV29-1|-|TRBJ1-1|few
CSVVLNTEAFF
TGCAGCGTTGTCCTGAACACTGAAGCTTTCTTT
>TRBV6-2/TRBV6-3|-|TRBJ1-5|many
CASRPGLYSNQPQHF
TGTGCCAGCAGGCCGGGACTCTATAGCAATCAGCCCCAGCATTTT